The entry below describes one T cell receptor beta chain. As yet, its antigen is unknown. The assay was immunoSEQ multiplex PCR, and TCRdb's table has in-frame clones only and misses some. The table includes about 45,000 clones, 76% detected once. The data belong to a study of memory CD4+ T cells and cytomegalovirus serostatus. Turning to the study itself: Healthy Belgian adult donors included 9 or 10 CMV-positive and approximately 25 CMV-negative people. Study observations and caveats: Of 150 to 200 reported CMV TCRbeta sequences, 55 to 80 were found in memory CD4+ repertoires.

V dropped 1 base and J dropped 5 bases, with 1 base sitting between them. There are 11 residues in the CDR3. From germline, CDR1 is SEHNR and CDR2 FQNEAQ (reference sequence). Single viable CD3+CD4+CD8-CD45RO+ cells were sorted as the memory CD4+ T cells. Serum IgG to CMV pp150, pp28, p38 and p52 defined serostatus. V is TRBV7-9 and J is TRBJ2-3; D not resolved. This sequence was found in an adult in good health and CMV-seronegative. The source material was memory CD4+ T cells from blood. CDR3 nucleotides: TGTGCCAGCAGCTTAGAAGATACGCAGTATTTT. Its protein product is CASSLEDTQYF.